Each of the 15 T cell receptor beta chains below was sequenced from the same sample in a study of cytomegalovirus exposure and HLA in healthy donors (dated by TCRdb to 2017 to 2019). Library generation was performed with the immunoSEQ multiplex PCR assay. The multiplex PCR relied on a mix of 60 forward primers for TCR Vbeta segments and 13 reverse primers for TCR Jbeta segments. In its TCRdb copy, this immuneACCESS table keeps in-frame sequences only and misses some clones. Where compared with another copy, unresolved V genes explain less than half of these, and the others have no known cause. Present in this sample are about 130,000 clones, over 70% of which were seen just once. About 1.8% of the sample is held by the ten biggest clonotypes. Sequenced: PBMCs. All receptors derive from a woman between 35 and 50 years old in good health and CMV-seronegative.

This clone was seen more than once but under ten times. This rearrangement joins TRBV6-1 to TRBJ2-7; perhaps TRBD2 as D (5 bases). Germline lookup yields CDR1 MNHNS and CDR2 SASEGT. The CDR3 is made up of 14 amino acids. Trimming pared 6 bases from V and 1 base from J, leaving 13 bases between. This CDR3 is CASRKLEISYEQYF. The CDR3 DNA reads TGTGCCAGCAGAAAACTAGAAATTTCCTACGAGCAGTACTTC.

The chain recombines TRBV7-8 with TRBJ2-4; 13 positions match TRBD2. This CDR3 spans 19 amino acids. Per germline, CDR1 SGHVS and CDR2 FQNEAQ. J lost 0 bases, V lost 5 bases, and 10 bases had no gene match. The CDR3 is CASSPRLAGGSLAKNIQYF. The CDR3 DNA reads as TGTGCCAGCAGCCCGAGACTAGCGGGGGGCTCCCTAGCCAAAAACATTCAGTACTTC.

This clone was seen just once. The chain employs TRBV27 and TRBJ1-6, with 9 bases matching TRBD1. Unmatched junction bases numbered 8, after V lost 6 bases and J lost 8 bases. The germline V gene has CDR1 MNHEY and CDR2 SMNVEV (reference sequence). The CDR3 loop spans 15 amino acids. CDR3 bases: TGTGCCAGCAGATCAACAGGGGGCTTAGATTCACCCCTCCACTTT. Residues: CASRSTGGLDSPLHF.

The chain carries TRBV11-2 and TRBJ1-4, with D maybe TRBD1 (5 bases). The CDR3 consists of 14 residues. CDR1 and CDR2 from the germline V gene are SGHAT and FQNNGV. V was trimmed by 1 base and J by 7 bases, leaving 10 bases between them. The CDR3 loop is CASSLGQGPEKLFF. CDR3 nucleotide sequence: TGTGCCAGCAGCTTAGGCCAGGGCCCTGAAAAACTGTTTTTT.

The rearrangement joins TRBV5-1 to TRBJ2-5; the match to TRBD2 covers 8 bases. Per the germline V gene, CDR1 is SGHRS and CDR2 is YFSETQ. V shed 0 bases and J 0 bases; nucleotides not matched to a gene: 4. The CDR3 totals 16 residues. CDR3 protein: CASSLGVSGNQETQYF. As DNA, the CDR3 is TGCGCCAGCAGCTTGGGTGTTAGCGGGAACCAAGAGACCCAGTACTTC.

The chain carries TRBV28 and TRBJ2-7, with TRBD2 matching 7 bases. Trimming at V came to 4 bases and at J to 0 bases, leaving 0 bases not matched to a gene. This CDR3 has 13 amino acids. Germline assignment: CDR1 MDHEN and CDR2 SYDVKM. In DNA, the CDR3 is TGTGCCAGCAGTTGGACTAGCTCCTACGAGCAGTACTTC. Its translation is CASSWTSSYEQYF.

This chain connects TRBV5-1 to TRBJ2-6; maybe TRBD1 (6 bases). The CDR3 is made up of 17 amino acids. Germline V lookup: CDR1 SGHRS, CDR2 YFSETQ. Trimming took 3 bases from V and 0 from J, leaving 13 bases between them. The CDR3 DNA reads TGCGCCAGCAGCTACAGGGCCCCCCTCTCTGGGGCCAACGTCCTGACTTTC. It yields the protein CASSYRAPLSGANVLTF.

The CDR3, as DNA: TGTGCCAGCAGTCGGGACAGTACAACTGAAGCTTTCTTT. This gives the protein CASSRDSTTEAFF. V gene TRBV6-6 combines with J gene TRBJ1-1; 7 bases are a match to TRBD1. This CDR3 has 13 residues. Trimming cost V 5 bases and J 5 bases; bases outside gene matches: 5. CDR1 is MNHNY and CDR2 is SVGAGI in the germline V gene (reference sequence).

The chain combines TRBV30 with TRBJ1-2, with D hard to call. The V end lost 2 bases, the J end lost 2 bases, and 12 bases lay between the germline ends. The CDR3 sequence is 14 residues long. Germline lookup yields CDR1 GTSNPN and CDR2 SVGIG (reference sequence). For the CDR3, the DNA is TGTGCCTGGAGTACTGGGCAGCCCAACTATGGCTACACCTTC. This sequence encodes CAWSTGQPNYGYTF.

The CDR3 region is CASSVGGQGFTGELFF. CDR3 DNA sequence: TGTGCCAGCAGCGTAGGGGGACAGGGTTTCACCGGGGAGCTGTTTTTT. This chain uses TRBV9 with TRBJ2-2; TRBD1 matches at 9 bases. V was clipped by 0 bases and J by 4 bases; unmatched bases: 4. CDR1 and CDR2 (germline): SGDLS, YYNGEE. This CDR3 comprises 16 residues.

This clone was seen a handful of times. The V gene is TRBV6-1, the J gene TRBJ1-3; no reliable D call. CDR1 and CDR2 from the germline V gene are MNHNS and SASEGT. This CDR3 region has 13 residues. V was clipped by 6 bases and J by 3 bases, with 9 bases between them. Here the CDR3 reads CASSQNSGNTIYF. The CDR3 nucleotides are TGTGCCAGCAGCCAGAACAGTGGAAACACCATATATTTT.

The J gene is TRBJ2-5, the V gene TRBV27, with TRBD2 matching 7 bases. The CDR3 totals 17 residues. The trim removed 0 bases at V and 11 bases at J, leaving 18 bases unmatched. Germline V gene sequence: CDR1 MNHEY, CDR2 SMNVEV (reference sequence). CDR3 sequence (DNA): TGTGCCAGCAGTTTATCGATACTGGGGGGGGTCAATTCTGGGCAGTACTTC. Translating it yields CASSLSILGGVNSGQYF.

This clone has just a few counts. The chain links TRBV7-9 to TRBJ2-7; 11 bases align to TRBD2. This CDR3 contains 15 residues. Unmatched junction bases numbered 4, after V lost 4 bases and J lost 2 bases. CDR1 and CDR2 from the germline V gene are SEHNR and FQNEAQ (reference sequence). The CDR3 protein is CASSSSSGRPYEQYF. DNA of the CDR3: TGTGCCAGCAGCTCCTCTAGCGGGAGGCCCTACGAGCAGTACTTC.

V gene TRBV6-6 combines with J gene TRBJ2-5; TRBD1 aligns across 8 bases. Germline CDR1 MNHNY, CDR2 SVGAGI (reference sequence). The ends lost 6 bases at V and 4 bases at J; junction bases unmatched: 4. This CDR3 has 13 residues. The CDR3 DNA follows: TGTGCCAGCAGACCCGACAGGGGAGAGACCCAGTACTTC. Protein: CASRPDRGETQYF.

The chain carries TRBV27 and TRBJ2-1; 9 bases fit TRBD2. The CDR3 is 15 residues long. Germline V gene sequence: CDR1 MNHEY, CDR2 SMNVEV (reference sequence). The trim removed 3 bases at V and 10 bases at J, leaving 10 bases unmatched. CDR3 coding DNA: TGTGCCAGCAGTTTCCCGACTAGCGGCCTCGGGGAGCAGTTCTTC. It encodes CASSFPTSGLGEQFF.